The source of this T cell receptor beta chain is a study of blood T cell repertoires in COVID-19. For the study at large: Samples representing acute and convalescent COVID-19 were sourced from the United States, Italy and Spain. PBMCs, B-cell-depleted T cells, or T cells were the source of the cDNA or gDNA that made up the material.

The repertoire was sequenced with immunoSEQ multiplex PCR; TCRdb's copy has only in-frame clones and lacks some. The sample consists of over 300,000 clones, more than 80% of them appearing once. CDR3 size: 15 residues. Unmatched junction bases numbered 5, after V lost 5 bases and J lost 2 bases. The germline gives CDR1 SGHTA, CDR2 FQGTGA. The sequence derives from a man in his forties with acute or convalescent COVID-19. The chain is built from TRBV7-3 and TRBJ2-7, with 11 nucleotides matching TRBD2. Sequencing was performed on peripheral blood. The CDR3 bases are TGTGCCAGCAGCCCCAGGACTAGCGGGCCCTACGAGCAGTACTTC. Translating it yields CASSPRTSGPYEQYF.